This T cell receptor beta chain was recovered during a study of blood T cells in healthy people across ages. Using a J-beta primer mix together with a sample-barcoded 5' primer, a second PCR was run for about 6 to 11 cycles. TCRdb passed the 5' RACE reads through MiXCR, listing each CDR3 protein once. Of about 1 million distinct CDR3 sequences listed, 40% to 55% were seen once; the top ten hold approximately 17%. This clonotype was counted between two and nine times. Its antigen is still unknown. General observations from the study: More naive CD4+ cells and higher diversity were found in long-lived than in aged donors. Older individuals had lower TCR beta diversity per million T cells (the decline was roughly linear).

Trimming cost V 5 bases and J 3 bases, with 15 bases left between them. CDR3 length equals 15 residues. CDR1 is MNHEY, CDR2 SVGAGI, per germline. The rearrangement links TRBV6-5 to TRBJ2-3, with D perhaps TRBD1 (6 bases). The sequencing sample was made of blood. The receptor was derived from a woman aged 60-70 years in good health. The CDR3 reads CASSVLGASTDTQYF. CDR3 sequence (DNA): TGTGCCAGCAGTGTACTGGGGGCCTCGACAGATACGCAGTATTTT.